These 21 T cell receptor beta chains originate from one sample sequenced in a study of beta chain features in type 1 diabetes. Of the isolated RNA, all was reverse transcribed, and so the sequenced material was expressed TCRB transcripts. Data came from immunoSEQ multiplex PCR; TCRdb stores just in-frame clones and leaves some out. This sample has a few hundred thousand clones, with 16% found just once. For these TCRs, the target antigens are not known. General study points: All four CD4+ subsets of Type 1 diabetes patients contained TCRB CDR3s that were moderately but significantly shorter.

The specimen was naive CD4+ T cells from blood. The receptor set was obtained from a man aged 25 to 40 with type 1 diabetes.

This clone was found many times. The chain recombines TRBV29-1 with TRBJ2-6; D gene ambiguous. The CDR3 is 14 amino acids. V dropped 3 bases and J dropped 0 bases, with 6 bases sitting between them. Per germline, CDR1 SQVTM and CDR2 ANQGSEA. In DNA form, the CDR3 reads TGCAGCGTTGAGCAGAACTCTGGGGCCAACGTCCTGACTTTC. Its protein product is CSVEQNSGANVLTF.

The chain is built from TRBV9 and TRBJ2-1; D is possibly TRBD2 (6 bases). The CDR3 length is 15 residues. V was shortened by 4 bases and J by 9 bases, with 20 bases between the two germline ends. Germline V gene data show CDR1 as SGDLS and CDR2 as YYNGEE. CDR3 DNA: TGTGCCAGCAGCACGGCGGGACTCCTGGATGTTGAGCAGTTCTTC. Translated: CASSTAGLLDVEQFF.

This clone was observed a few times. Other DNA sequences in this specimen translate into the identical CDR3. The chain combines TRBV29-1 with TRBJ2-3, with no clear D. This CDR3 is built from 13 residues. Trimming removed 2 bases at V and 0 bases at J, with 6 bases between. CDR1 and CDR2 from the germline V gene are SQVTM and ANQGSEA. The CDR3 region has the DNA TGCAGCGTTGAACCCTCTAGCACAGATACGCAGTATTTT. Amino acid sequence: CSVEPSSTDTQYF.

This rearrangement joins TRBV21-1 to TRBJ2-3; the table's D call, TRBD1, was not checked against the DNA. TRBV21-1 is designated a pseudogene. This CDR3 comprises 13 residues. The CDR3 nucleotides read TGTGCTAACCAGGGAGACAGGGGAGATACGCAGTATTTT. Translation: CANQGDRGDTQYF.

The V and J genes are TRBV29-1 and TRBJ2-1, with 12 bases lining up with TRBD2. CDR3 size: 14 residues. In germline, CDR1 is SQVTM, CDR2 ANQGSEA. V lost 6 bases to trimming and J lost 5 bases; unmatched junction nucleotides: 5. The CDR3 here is CSVAGLAGNNEQFF. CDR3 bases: TGCAGCGTCGCCGGACTAGCGGGGAACAATGAGCAGTTCTTC.

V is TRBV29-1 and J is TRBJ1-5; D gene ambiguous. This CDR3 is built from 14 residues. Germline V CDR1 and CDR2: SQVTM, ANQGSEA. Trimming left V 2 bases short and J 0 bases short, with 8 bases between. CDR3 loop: CSVETQDSNQPQHF. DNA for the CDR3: TGCAGCGTTGAAACTCAAGATAGCAATCAGCCCCAGCATTTT.

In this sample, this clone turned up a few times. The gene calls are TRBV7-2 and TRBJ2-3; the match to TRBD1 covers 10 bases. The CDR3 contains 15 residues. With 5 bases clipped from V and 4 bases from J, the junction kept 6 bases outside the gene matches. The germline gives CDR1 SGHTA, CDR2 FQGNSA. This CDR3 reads CASSGGQGVSDTQYF. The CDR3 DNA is TGTGCCAGCAGCGGCGGACAGGGGGTGTCAGATACGCAGTATTTT. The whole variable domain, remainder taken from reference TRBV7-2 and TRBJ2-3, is GAGVSQSPSNKVTEKGKDVELRCDPISGHTALYWYRQSLGQGLEFLIYFQGNSAPDKSGLPSDRFSAERTGGSVSTLTIQRTQQEDSAVYLCASSGGQGVSDTQYFGPGTRLTVL.

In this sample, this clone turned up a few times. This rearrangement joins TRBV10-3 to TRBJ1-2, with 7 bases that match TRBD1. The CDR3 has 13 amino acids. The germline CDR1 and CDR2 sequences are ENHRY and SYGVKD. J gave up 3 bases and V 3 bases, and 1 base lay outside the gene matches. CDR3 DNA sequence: TGTGCCATCAGTGAACAGGGGTACTATGGCTACACCTTC. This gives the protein CAISEQGYYGYTF.

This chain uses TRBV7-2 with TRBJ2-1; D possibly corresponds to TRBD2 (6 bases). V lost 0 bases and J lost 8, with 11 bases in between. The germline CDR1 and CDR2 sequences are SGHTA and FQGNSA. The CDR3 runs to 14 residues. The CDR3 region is CASSLALGGDEQFF. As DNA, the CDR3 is TGTGCCAGCAGCTTAGCCTTGGGCGGGGATGAGCAGTTCTTC.

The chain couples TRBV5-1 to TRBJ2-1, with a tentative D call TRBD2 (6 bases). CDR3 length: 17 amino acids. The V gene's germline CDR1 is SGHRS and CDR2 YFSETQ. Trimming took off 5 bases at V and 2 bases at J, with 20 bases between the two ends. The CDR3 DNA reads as TGCGCCAGCAGGGGAATGGGACGGGAGACCACCTACAATGAGCAGTTCTTC. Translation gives CASRGMGRETTYNEQFF. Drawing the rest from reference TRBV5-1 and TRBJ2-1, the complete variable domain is KAGVTQTPRYLIKTRGQQVTLSCSPISGHRSVSWYQQTPGQGLQFLFEYFSETQRNKGNFPGRFSGRQFSNSRSEMNVSTLELGDSALYLCASRGMGRETTYNEQFFGPGTRLTVL.

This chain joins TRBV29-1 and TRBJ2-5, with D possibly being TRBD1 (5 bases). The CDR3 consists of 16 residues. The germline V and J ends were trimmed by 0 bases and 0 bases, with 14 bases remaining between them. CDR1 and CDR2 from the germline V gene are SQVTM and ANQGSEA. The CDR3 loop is CSVEDQGAIDQETQYF. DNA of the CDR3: TGCAGCGTTGAAGATCAGGGCGCGATCGACCAAGAGACCCAGTACTTC.

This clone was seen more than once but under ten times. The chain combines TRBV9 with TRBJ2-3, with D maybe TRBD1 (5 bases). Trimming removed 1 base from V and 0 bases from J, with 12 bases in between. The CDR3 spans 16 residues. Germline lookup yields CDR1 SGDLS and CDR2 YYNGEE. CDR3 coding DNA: TGTGCCAGCAGCGTACAAGGGGTGCCTAGCACAGATACGCAGTATTTT. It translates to CASSVQGVPSTDTQYF.

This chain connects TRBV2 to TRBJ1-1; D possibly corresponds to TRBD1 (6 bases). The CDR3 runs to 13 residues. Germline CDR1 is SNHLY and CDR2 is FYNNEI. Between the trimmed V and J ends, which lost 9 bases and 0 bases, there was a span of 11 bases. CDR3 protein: CARTQGLNTEAFF. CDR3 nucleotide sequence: TGTGCCAGGACACAGGGACTGAACACTGAAGCTTTCTTT.

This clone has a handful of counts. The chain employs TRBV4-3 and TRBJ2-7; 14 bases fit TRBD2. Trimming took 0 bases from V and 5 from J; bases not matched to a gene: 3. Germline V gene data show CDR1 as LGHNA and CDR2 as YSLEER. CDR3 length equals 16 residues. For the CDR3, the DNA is TGCGCCAGCAGCCAAGAAGGGACTAGCGGGAGTAACGAGCAGTACTTC. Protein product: CASSQEGTSGSNEQYF.

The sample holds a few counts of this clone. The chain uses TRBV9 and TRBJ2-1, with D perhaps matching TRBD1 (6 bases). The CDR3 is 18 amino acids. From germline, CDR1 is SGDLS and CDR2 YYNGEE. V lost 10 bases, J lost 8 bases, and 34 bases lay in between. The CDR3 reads CAQRGWTARTETLDEQFF. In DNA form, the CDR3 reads TGTGCCCAAAGAGGGTGGACAGCTAGGACAGAGACGCTCGATGAGCAGTTCTTC. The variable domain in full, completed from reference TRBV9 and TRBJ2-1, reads DSGVTQTPKHLITATGQRVTLRCSPRSGDLSVYWYQQSLDQGLQFLIQYYNGEERAKGNILERFSAQQFPDLHSELNLSSLELGDSALYFCAQRGWTARTETLDEQFFGPGTRLTVL.

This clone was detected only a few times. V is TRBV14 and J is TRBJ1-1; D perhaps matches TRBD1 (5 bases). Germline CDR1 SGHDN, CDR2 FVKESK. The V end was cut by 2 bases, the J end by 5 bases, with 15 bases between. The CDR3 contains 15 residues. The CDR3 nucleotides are TGTGCCAGCAGCCAATGGGTCCAGGGTTGGACTGAAGCTTTCTTT. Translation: CASSQWVQGWTEAFF.

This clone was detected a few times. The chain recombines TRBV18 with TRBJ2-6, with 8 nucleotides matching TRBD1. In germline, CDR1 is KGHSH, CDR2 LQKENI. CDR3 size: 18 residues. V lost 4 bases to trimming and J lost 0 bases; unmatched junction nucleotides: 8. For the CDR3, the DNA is TGTGCCAGCTCACGGACCCAGGGGGCGTCCTCTGGGGCCAACGTCCTGACTTTC. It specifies CASSRTQGASSGANVLTF.

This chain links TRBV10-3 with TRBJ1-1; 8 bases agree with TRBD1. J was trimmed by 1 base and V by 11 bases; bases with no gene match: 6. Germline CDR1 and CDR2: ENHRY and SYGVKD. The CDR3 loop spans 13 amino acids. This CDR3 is CAAVGQGNTEAFF. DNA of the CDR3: TGTGCCGCAGTAGGACAGGGGAACACTGAAGCTTTCTTT.

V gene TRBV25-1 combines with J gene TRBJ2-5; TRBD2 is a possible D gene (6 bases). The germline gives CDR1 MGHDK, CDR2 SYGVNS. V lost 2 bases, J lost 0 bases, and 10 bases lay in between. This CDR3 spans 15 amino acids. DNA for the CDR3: TGTGCCAGCAGTGAACGGGGGTGGTACCAAGAGACCCAGTACTTC. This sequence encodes CASSERGWYQETQYF.

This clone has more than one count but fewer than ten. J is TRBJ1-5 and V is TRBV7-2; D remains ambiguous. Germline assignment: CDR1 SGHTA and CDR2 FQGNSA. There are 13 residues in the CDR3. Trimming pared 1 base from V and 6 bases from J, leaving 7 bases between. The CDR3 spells CASSLDLSQPQHF. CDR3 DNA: TGTGCCAGCAGCTTAGATTTGAGTCAGCCCCAGCATTTT.

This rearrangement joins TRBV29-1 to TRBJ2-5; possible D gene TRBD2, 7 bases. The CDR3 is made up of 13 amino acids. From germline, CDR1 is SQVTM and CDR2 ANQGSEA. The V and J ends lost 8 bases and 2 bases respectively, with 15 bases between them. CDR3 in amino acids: CSLRGGGQETQYF. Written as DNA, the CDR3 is TGCAGCCTTAGGGGGGGTGGACAAGAGACCCAGTACTTC.